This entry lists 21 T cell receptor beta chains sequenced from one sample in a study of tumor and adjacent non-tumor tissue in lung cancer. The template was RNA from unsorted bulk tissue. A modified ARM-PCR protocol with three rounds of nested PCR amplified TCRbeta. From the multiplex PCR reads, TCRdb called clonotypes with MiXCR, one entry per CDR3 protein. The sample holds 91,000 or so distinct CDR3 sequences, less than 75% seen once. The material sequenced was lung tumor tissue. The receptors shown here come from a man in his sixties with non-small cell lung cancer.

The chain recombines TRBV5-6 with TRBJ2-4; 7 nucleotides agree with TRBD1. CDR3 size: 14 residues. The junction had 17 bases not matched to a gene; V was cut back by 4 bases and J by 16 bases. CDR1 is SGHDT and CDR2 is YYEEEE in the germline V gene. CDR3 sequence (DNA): TGTGCCAGCAGCGGGGACAGAGCCAAAAGCAATCAATACTTC. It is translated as CASSGDRAKSNQYF.

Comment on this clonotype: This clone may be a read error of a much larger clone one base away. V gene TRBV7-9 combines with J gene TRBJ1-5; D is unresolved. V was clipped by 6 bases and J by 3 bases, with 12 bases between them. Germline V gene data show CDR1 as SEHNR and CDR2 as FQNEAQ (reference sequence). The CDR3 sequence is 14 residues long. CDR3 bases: TGTGCCAGCAGTTCAGCCGGCTACAATCAGCCCCAGCATTTT. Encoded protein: CASSSAGYNQPQHF.

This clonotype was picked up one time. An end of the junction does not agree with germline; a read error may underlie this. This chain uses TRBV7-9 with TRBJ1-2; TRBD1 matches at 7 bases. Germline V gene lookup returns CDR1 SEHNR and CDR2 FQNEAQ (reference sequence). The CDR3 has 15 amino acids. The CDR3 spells CASNLTSRGHYGYTF. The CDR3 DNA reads TGTGCCAGCAACTTAACTTCAAGGGGGCACTATGGCTACACCTTC.

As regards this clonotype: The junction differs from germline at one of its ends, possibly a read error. The CDR3 bases are TGTGCCAGCAGTTTAGGAGGGTCGGTACAAGAGACCCGGTACTTC. It codes for CASSLGGSVQETRYF. The V call is TRBV11-2, the J call TRBJ2-5, with a tentative D call TRBD2 (6 bases). CDR3 length: 15 amino acids. Germline lookup yields CDR1 SGHAT and CDR2 FQNNGV.

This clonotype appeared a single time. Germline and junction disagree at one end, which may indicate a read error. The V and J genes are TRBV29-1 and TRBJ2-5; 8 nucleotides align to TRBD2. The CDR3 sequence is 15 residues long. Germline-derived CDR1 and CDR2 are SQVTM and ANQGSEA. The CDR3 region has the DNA TGCAGCGTTCTTAAAACGGGAGGGCCGACTGAGAACCAGTACTTC. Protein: CSVLKTGGPTENQYF.

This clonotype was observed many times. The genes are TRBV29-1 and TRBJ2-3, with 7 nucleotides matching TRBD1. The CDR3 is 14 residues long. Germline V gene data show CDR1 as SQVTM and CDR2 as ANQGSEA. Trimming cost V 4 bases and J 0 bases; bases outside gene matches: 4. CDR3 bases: TGCAGCGTTGCCGGGACAGCTAGCACAGATACGCAGTATTTT. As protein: CSVAGTASTDTQYF.

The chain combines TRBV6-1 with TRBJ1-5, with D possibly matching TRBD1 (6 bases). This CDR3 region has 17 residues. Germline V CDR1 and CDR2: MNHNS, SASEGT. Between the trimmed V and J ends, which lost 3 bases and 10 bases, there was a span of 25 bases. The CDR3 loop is CASSDSLRTAGGGPQHF. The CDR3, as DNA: TGTGCCAGCAGTGACAGCTTACGGACAGCTGGAGGGGGACCCCAGCATTTT.

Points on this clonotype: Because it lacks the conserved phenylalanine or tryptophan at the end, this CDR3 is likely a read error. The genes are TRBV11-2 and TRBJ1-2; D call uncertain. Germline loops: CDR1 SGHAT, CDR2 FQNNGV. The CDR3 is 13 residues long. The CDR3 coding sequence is TGTAGCAGCAGCTTATTGAGAAAAACAGGCTACACCATC. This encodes CSSSLLRKTGYTI.

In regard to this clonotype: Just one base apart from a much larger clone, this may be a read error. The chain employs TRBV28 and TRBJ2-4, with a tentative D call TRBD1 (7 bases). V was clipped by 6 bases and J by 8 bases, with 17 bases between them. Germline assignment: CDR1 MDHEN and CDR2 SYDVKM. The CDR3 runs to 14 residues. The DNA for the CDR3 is TGTGCCAGCAGGGAGGGGGGACAGTTACACATTCAGTACTTC. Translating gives CASREGGQLHIQYF.

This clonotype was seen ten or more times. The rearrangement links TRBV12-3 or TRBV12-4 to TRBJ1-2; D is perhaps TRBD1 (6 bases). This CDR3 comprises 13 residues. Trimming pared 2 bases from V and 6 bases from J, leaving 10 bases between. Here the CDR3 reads CASSLMAGDGYTF. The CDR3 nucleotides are TGTGCCAGCAGTTTAATGGCAGGGGATGGCTACACCTTC.

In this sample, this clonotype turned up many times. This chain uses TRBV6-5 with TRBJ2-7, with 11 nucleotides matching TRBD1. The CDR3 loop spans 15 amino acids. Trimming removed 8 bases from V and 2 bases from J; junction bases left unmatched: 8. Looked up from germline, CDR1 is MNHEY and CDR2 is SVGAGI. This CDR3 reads CASCRQGQGAYEQYF. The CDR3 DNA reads TGTGCCAGCTGCAGACAGGGACAGGGGGCCTACGAGCAGTACTTC.

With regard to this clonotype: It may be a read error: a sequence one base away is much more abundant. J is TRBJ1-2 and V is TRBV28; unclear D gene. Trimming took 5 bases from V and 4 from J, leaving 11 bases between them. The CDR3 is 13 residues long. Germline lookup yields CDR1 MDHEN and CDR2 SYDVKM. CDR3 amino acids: CASSANWGYGYTF. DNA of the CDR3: TGTGCCAGCAGTGCGAACTGGGGCTATGGCTACACCTTC.

The CDR3 protein is CASSPDPASDEQFF. Written as DNA, the CDR3 is TGTGCCAGCAGTCCTGATCCCGCATCTGATGAGCAGTTCTTC. The chain combines TRBV5-4 with TRBJ2-1; D is unclear. The CDR3 covers 14 residues. The germline gives CDR1 SGHNT, CDR2 YYREEE (reference sequence). V lost 5 bases to trimming and J lost 8 bases, with 17 bases between them.

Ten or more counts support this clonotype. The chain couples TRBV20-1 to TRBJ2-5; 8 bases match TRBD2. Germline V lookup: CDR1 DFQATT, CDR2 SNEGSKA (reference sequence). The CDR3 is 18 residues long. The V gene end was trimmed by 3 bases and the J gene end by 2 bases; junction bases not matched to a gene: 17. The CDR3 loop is CSASRLVGGGPDQETQYF. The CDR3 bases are TGCAGTGCTAGTCGTTTAGTCGGCGGGGGGCCGGATCAAGAGACCCAGTACTTC.

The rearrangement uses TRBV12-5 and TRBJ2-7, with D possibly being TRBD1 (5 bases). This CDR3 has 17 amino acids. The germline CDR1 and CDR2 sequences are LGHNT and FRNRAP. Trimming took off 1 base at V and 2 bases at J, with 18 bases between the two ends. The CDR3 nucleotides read TGTGCTAGTGGTTTGGCCGCCTCAGGGAACCGTACCTACGAGCAGTACTTC. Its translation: CASGLAASGNRTYEQYF.

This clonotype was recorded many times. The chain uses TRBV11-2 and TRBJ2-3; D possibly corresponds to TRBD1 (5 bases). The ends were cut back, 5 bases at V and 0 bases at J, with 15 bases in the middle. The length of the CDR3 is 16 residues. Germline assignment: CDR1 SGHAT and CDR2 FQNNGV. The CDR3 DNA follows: TGTGCCAGCAGCGAATACAGGCTTCGAAGCACAGATACGCAGTATTTT. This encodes CASSEYRLRSTDTQYF.

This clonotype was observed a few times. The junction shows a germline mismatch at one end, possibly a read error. CDR3 protein: CGSSLGPLRGLAGLRNEQYF. In DNA, the CDR3 is TGTGGCAGCAGTTTAGGTCCACTTAGAGGACTAGCGGGATTGAGAAACGAGCAGTATTTC. The chain couples TRBV28 to TRBJ2-7; the match to TRBD2 covers 12 bases. Germline V gene lookup returns CDR1 MDHEN and CDR2 SYDVKM. The CDR3 sequence is 20 residues long.

CDR3 sequence reads: CASSTGGAWTDEKLFF. Here the CDR3 DNA reads TGTGCCAGCAGCACCGGGGGGGCGTGGACCGATGAAAAACTGTTTTTT. This chain uses TRBV28 with TRBJ1-4, with TRBD1 as a possible D gene (6 bases). Germline V gene lookup returns CDR1 MDHEN and CDR2 SYDVKM. The CDR3 spans 16 residues. The V gene lost 6 bases and the J gene lost 6 bases, with 20 bases spanning the gap.

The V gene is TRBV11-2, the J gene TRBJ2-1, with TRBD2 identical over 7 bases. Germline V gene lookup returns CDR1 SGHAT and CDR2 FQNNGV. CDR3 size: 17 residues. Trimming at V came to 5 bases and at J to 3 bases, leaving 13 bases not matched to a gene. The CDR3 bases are TGTGCCAGCAGCACCCGTTTAGCGGGTTTCTTCTACAATGAGCAGTTCTTC. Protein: CASSTRLAGFFYNEQFF.

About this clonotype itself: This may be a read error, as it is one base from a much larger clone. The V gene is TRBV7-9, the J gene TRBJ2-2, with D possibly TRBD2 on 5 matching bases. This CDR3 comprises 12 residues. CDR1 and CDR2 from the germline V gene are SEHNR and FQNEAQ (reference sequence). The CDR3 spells CASSFSTGKLFF. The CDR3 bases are TGTGCCAGCAGCTTTAGCACCGGGAAGCTGTTTTTT.

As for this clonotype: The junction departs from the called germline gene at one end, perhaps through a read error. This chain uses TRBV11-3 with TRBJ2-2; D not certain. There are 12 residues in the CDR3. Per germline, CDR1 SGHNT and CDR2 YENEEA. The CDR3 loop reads CVSNYSPGELFF. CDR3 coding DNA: TGTGTCAGCAACTACTCACCAGGGGAGCTGTTTTTT.